This T cell receptor (beta chain) was captured in a study of shared clonotypes between healthy human individuals. Study as a whole: Per donor, three plates held CD4 naive cells, three held CD4 memory, two held CD8 naive and one held CD8 memory.

Germline V CDR1 and CDR2: SGHTA, FQGNSA. The ends were cut back, 5 bases at V and 5 bases at J, with 9 bases in the middle. The CDR3 is made up of 12 amino acids. On this clone: The same CDR3 is also encoded by other DNA sequences in this sample.

As originally analysed: ImmunoSEQ only sent back junction sequences with no quality scores, so filtering was done differently. The method was immunoSEQ multiplex PCR; TCRdb's version includes in-frame clones alone and lacks a portion of them. V, J and clone size reflect that table, while D and trimming were determined from the DNA. The sample has 950,000 to 1,300,000 clones; approximately 68% are singletons. V gene TRBV7-2 combines with J gene TRBJ1-1, with D perhaps TRBD1 (5 bases). The clonotype was recovered from a man in his late teens or twenties in good health. The sequencing sample was made of memory CD4+ T cells sorted from blood. Subset defined: CD45RA-negative fraction. The CDR3, as DNA: TGTGCCAGCAGCCTCCGGGGGACTGAAGCTTTCTTT. Protein: CASSLRGTEAFF.